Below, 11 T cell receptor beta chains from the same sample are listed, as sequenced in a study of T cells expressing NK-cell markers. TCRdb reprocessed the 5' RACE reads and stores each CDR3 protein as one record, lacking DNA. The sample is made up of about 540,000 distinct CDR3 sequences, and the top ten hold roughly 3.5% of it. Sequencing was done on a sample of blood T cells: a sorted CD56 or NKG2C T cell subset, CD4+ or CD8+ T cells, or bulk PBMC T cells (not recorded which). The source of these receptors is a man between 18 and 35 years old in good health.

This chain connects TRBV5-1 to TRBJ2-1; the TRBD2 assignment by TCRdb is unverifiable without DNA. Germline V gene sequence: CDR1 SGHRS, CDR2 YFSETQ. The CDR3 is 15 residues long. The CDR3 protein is CASSSSGRSFGEQFF. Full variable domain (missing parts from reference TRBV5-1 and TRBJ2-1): KAGVTQTPRYLIKTRGQQVTLSCSPISGHRSVSWYQQTPGQGLQFLFEYFSETQRNKGNFPGRFSGRQFSNSRSEMNVSTLELGDSALYLCASSSSGRSFGEQFFGPGTRLTVL.

The CDR3: CASGLVLLGQEDTEAFF. The chain is built from TRBV12-5 and TRBJ1-1; the TRBD1 assignment by TCRdb is unverifiable without DNA. The CDR3 runs to 17 residues. The germline V gene encodes CDR1 LGHNT and CDR2 FRNRAP.

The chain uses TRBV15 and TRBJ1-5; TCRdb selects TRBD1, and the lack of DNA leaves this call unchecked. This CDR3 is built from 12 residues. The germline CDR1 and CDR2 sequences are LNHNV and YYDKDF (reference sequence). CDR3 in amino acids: CATSIPNQPQHF.

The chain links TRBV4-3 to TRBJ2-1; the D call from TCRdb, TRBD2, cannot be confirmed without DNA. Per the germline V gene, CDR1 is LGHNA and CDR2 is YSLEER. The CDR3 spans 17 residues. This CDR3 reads CASSRSTPLFEAHEQFF.

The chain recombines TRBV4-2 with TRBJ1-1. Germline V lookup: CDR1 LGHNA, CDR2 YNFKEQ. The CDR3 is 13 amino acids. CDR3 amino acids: CASSQGTFGEAFF.

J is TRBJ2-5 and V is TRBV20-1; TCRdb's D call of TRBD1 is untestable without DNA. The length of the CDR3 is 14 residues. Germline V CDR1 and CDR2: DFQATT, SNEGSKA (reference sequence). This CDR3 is CSARDRDRVITQYF.

The CDR3 loop is CASSQEVLRGTGELFF. This sequence joins TRBV4-1 and TRBJ2-2. The CDR3 covers 16 residues. Germline-derived CDR1 and CDR2 are MGHRA and YSYEKL.

The CDR3 reads CASSYYRGDEQYF. This sequence joins TRBV7-3 and TRBJ2-7; TCRdb names TRBD1, which stays unverified in the absence of DNA. CDR1 and CDR2 from the germline V gene are SGHTA and FQGTGA. The CDR3 sequence is 13 residues long.

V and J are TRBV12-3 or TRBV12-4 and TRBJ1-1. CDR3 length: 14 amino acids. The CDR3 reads CASIPGGMNTKAFF.

This CDR3 reads CASGKPAQRHTQYF. V gene TRBV10-2 combines with J gene TRBJ2-3; TCRdb reports TRBD2, a call that lacks DNA to check it against. The germline V gene encodes CDR1 WSHSY and CDR2 SAAADI. CDR3 length: 14 amino acids.

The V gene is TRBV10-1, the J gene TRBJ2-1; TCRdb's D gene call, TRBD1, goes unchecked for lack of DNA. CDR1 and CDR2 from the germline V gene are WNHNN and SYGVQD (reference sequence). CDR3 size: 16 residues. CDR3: CASSEFGVGGYNEQFF.